This record concerns one T cell receptor (beta chain) sequence. The antigen remains unidentified. The data stem from a study of memory CD4+ T cells and cytomegalovirus serostatus. For the study at large: Of the healthy Belgian adults, several were CMV seropositive and more than 20 seronegative. Broader study findings: CD4+ memory repertoires contained about 40% of the roughly 160 reported CMV TCRbeta sequences.

Single viable CD3+CD4+CD8-CD45RO+ cells were sorted as the memory CD4+ T cells. Serostatus was set by detecting CMV pp150, pp28, p38, p52 IgG. The CDR3 consists of 13 residues. Looked up from germline, CDR1 is SGHRS and CDR2 is YFSETQ. With V trimmed by 4 bases and J by 8 bases, 6 bases remained unmatched. In the authors' methods: Out-of-frame sequences were removed, leaving 2,204,828 distinct TCRbeta sequences. The table came from immunoSEQ multiplex PCR; TCRdb's copy has only in-frame clones and leaves some out. From that table come the V and J calls and clone size; the DNA was used to work out D and trimming. The sample contains 35,000 to 55,000 clones, about 80% of which appear only once.

The source is an adult in good health and CMV-seronegative. The sequenced sample was memory CD4+ T cells from blood. V usage is TRBV5-1 and J usage is TRBJ2-1; 7 bases match TRBD2. The DNA for the CDR3 is TGCGCCAGCAGCCCCAGCGGGGCGTATGAGCAGTTCTTC. Its protein product is CASSPSGAYEQFF.